This TCR beta chain derives from a study of naive and memory T cell subsets. Study conclusions and caveats: There was no ground truth to check naive and memory subset results.

This clonotype has ten or more counts. Antigen specificity is unknown. The beta constant-region primer was an equimolar mix of two oligonucleotides covering TRBC1 and TRBC2. TCRdb recomputed calls from the UMI-ligation and nested PCR reads with MiXCR, one row per CDR3 protein. In the table there are roughly 27,000 distinct CDR3 sequences, roughly 10% of which are singletons. Germline V lookup: CDR1 SGHRS, CDR2 YFSETQ. CDR3 size: 16 residues. The ends lost 0 bases at V and 5 bases at J; junction bases unmatched: 7. CD45RA-CD27- cells were effector memory; CD45RA+CD27- cells were EMRA. The TCR comes from a human donor in good health. This chain connects TRBV5-1 to TRBJ1-4, with 7 nucleotides matching TRBD1. The sample was effector memory CD4+ T cells from blood. Described subset: effector memory, CD45RA- CD27-. The CDR3 DNA is TGCGCCAGCAGCTTGGACGGACAGGCGACGAATGAAAAACTGTTTTTT. Its translation is CASSLDGQATNEKLFF.